One T cell receptor (beta chain) is described in this entry. This entry belongs to a study of shared clonotypes between healthy human individuals. Study-level information: Each donor's CD4 naive and CD4 memory cells filled three plates apiece, CD8 naive two, and CD8 memory one.

Each cell subset's genomic DNA was divided evenly among several immunoSEQ plates. Replicate PCRs run on sorted subsets employed approximately 0.2 ug DNA, approximately 30,000 T cell genomes. Authors' methods: Because ImmunoSEQ provided only junction sequences with no quality scores, the filtering differed. Using immunoSEQ multiplex PCR, the repertoire was profiled, and TCRdb retains in-frame clones only, with some absent. V, J and clone size were drawn from that table, and D and trimming were deduced from the DNA. This table has about 680,000 clones, 73% appearing once. The CDR3 has 13 amino acids. CDR1 and CDR2 (germline): KGHSH, LQKENI. Trimming pared 4 bases from V and 8 bases from J, leaving 14 bases between.

The TCR was taken from a woman in her 30s in good health. This chain uses TRBV18 with TRBJ1-2; no clear D. Sample: memory CD4+ T cells sorted from blood. Regarding subset: CD45RA-negative fraction. Here the CDR3 reads CASSREAPRGYTF. CDR3 bases: TGTGCCAGCTCACGGGAGGCCCCTAGGGGCTACACCTTC.